The 16 T cell receptor beta chains below come from one sample, sequenced in a study of cytomegalovirus exposure and HLA in healthy donors. Primers: 60 Vbeta forward and 13 Jbeta reverse. Sequencing used immunoSEQ multiplex PCR; TCRdb keeps in-frame clones, though not all of them. The data contain 150,000 to 200,000 clones, 80% of them seen just once; the ten biggest clones take up about 6.3%. Sequencing input: PBMCs. All receptors derive from a male donor in good health and CMV-seropositive.

V gene TRBV6-1 combines with J gene TRBJ1-5; 9 bases agree with TRBD1. This CDR3 is 14 amino acids long. With 4 bases clipped from V and 6 bases from J, the junction kept 4 bases outside the gene matches. The germline CDR1 and CDR2 sequences are MNHNS and SASEGT. The CDR3 DNA sequence: TGTGCCAGCAGTGCGACAGGGGGGTTTCAGCCCCAGCATTTT. Translation gives CASSATGGFQPQHF.

The chain recombines TRBV19 with TRBJ2-2; TRBD2 is a possible D gene (5 bases). The V gene's germline CDR1 is LNHDA and CDR2 SQIVND (reference sequence). The ends were cut back, 8 bases at V and 3 bases at J, with 19 bases in the middle. The CDR3 sequence is 16 residues long. The CDR3 loop is CASRATTWADTGELFF. CDR3 nucleotides: TGTGCCAGTCGCGCGACTACCTGGGCGGACACCGGGGAGCTGTTTTTT. Drawing the rest from reference TRBV19 and TRBJ2-2, the complete variable domain is DGGITQSPKYLFRKEGQNVTLSCEQNLNHDAMYWYRQDPGQGLRLIYYSQIVNDFQKGDIAEGYSVSREKKESFPLTVTSAQKNPTAFYLCASRATTWADTGELFFGEGSRLTVL.

The J gene is TRBJ2-7, the V gene TRBV6-1, with 7 nucleotides matching TRBD1. With V trimmed by 8 bases and J by 2 bases, 9 bases remained unmatched. CDR3 length equals 14 residues. In germline, CDR1 is MNHNS, CDR2 SASEGT. CDR3 DNA: TGTGCCAGCCTTATGGACAGGTCCCCCTACGAGCAGTACTTC. It translates to CASLMDRSPYEQYF.

This chain connects TRBV4-1 to TRBJ2-5; 9 positions match TRBD1. The DNA end is more similar to TRBJ2-7, so the J call may be wrong. This CDR3 is 18 amino acids long. The germline CDR1 and CDR2 sequences are MGHRA and YSYEKL. CDR3 residues: CASSQDLAPRTGEYEQYF. DNA of the CDR3: TGCGCCAGCAGCCAAGACCTAGCCCCTAGGACAGGGGAGTACGAGCAGTACTTC.

V and J are TRBV5-1 and TRBJ2-7, with TRBD2 matching over 8 bases. This CDR3 has 17 amino acids. With 1 base clipped from V and 5 bases from J, the junction kept 14 bases outside the gene matches. CDR1 SGHRS and CDR2 YFSETQ come from the germline V gene. Written as DNA, the CDR3 is TGCGCCAGCAGCTTGAGTCGAACTAGCGGCTTGGCGGACGAGCAGTACTTC. As protein: CASSLSRTSGLADEQYF.

The chain combines TRBV5-6 with TRBJ1-6; TRBD1 matches 9 bases. Trimming took 0 bases from V and 11 from J; bases not matched to a gene: 6. This CDR3 contains 15 residues. From germline, CDR1 is SGHDT and CDR2 YYEEEE. The CDR3 is CASSLGGQGTAPLHF. DNA of the CDR3: TGTGCCAGCAGCTTGGGAGGACAGGGGACTGCACCCCTCCACTTT.

CDR3 nucleotides: TGTGCCAGTAGCCCTGACAGGGACACTGAAGCTTTCTTT. Its translation: CASSPDRDTEAFF. This chain links TRBV19 with TRBJ1-1, with TRBD1 matching over 7 bases. The trim removed 6 bases at V and 3 bases at J, leaving 4 bases unmatched. This CDR3 has 13 residues. CDR1 and CDR2 from the germline V gene are LNHDA and SQIVND (reference sequence).

This clone was observed a handful of times. The V and J genes are TRBV5-6 and TRBJ2-7, with 9 bases aligning to TRBD1. Per the germline V gene, CDR1 is SGHDT and CDR2 is YYEEEE. The CDR3 contains 14 residues. The V segment lost 4 bases and the J segment 1 base; nucleotides outside the gene matches: 3. CDR3 sequence (DNA): TGTGCCAGCAGCAGCGGGACAGGGTCCTACGAGCAGTACTTC. Translation gives CASSSGTGSYEQYF.

This clone was found a few times. The chain is built from TRBV11-3 and TRBJ2-2, with 12 bases aligning to TRBD2. The CDR3 covers 17 residues. Germline-derived CDR1 and CDR2 are SGHNT and YENEEA. V shed 3 bases and J 3 bases; nucleotides not matched to a gene: 5. CDR3 DNA sequence: TGTGCCAGCAGCTTGGGAAGACTAGCGGGGGACACCGGGGAGCTGTTTTTT. Amino acid sequence: CASSLGRLAGDTGELFF. Full variable domain (outside the CDR3, taken from reference TRBV11-3 and TRBJ2-2): EAGVVQSPRYKIIEKKQPVAFWCNPISGHNTLYWYLQNLGQGPELLIRYENEEAVDDSQLPKDRFSAERLKGVDSTLKIQPAELGDSAVYLCASSLGRLAGDTGELFFGEGSRLTVL.

The chain couples TRBV11-2 to TRBJ1-2; possible D gene TRBD1, 5 bases. CDR1 SGHAT and CDR2 FQNNGV come from the germline V gene. V was clipped by 5 bases and J by 8 bases, with 15 bases between them. The CDR3 has 13 residues. Here the CDR3 reads CASSAGLRVGYTF. CDR3 nucleotide sequence: TGTGCCAGCAGCGCGGGACTCCGAGTAGGCTACACCTTC. The entire variable domain, with the rest obtained from reference TRBV11-2 and TRBJ1-2, is as follows: EAGVAQSPRYKIIEKRQSVAFWCNPISGHATLYWYQQILGQGPKLLIQFQNNGVVDDSQLPKDRFSAERLKGVDSTLKIQPAKLEDSAVYLCASSAGLRVGYTFGSGTRLTVV.

This rearrangement joins TRBV19 to TRBJ1-1; TRBD1 might be the D (5 bases). Trimming left V 9 bases short and J 0 bases short, with 26 bases between. Germline V gives CDR1 LNHDA, CDR2 SQIVND (reference sequence). The CDR3 contains 18 residues. This chain's CDR3 is CASGSRGREGALNTEAFF. CDR3 bases: TGTGCCAGCGGCTCTAGGGGCAGGGAGGGAGCTTTGAACACTGAAGCTTTCTTT.

CDR3 sequence reads: CSVDGGDSVAQYF. CDR3 nucleotide sequence: TGCAGCGTTGACGGGGGTGACTCAGTAGCCCAGTACTTC. This chain uses TRBV29-1 with TRBJ2-5, with D possibly being TRBD2 (6 bases). In germline, CDR1 is SQVTM, CDR2 ANQGSEA. The CDR3 contains 13 residues. Trimming removed 3 bases at V and 9 bases at J, with 17 bases between.

The chain links TRBV4-2 to TRBJ2-1; tentatively, D is TRBD2 (5 bases). Germline assignment: CDR1 LGHNA and CDR2 YNFKEQ. The CDR3 has 14 residues. Trimming removed 4 bases from V and 9 bases from J, with 16 bases in between. CDR3 DNA sequence: TGTGCCAGCAGCCCTAGCCCCTCCGGCAGTGAGCAGTTCTTC. Residues: CASSPSPSGSEQFF.

This chain joins TRBV5-1 and TRBJ2-1; TRBD2 is a possible D gene (6 bases). CDR1 and CDR2 from the germline V gene are SGHRS and YFSETQ. V was pared by 1 base and J by 7 bases, with 15 bases between. The CDR3 extends over 15 amino acids. In nucleotides, the CDR3 is TGCGCCAGCAGCTTGACGGGAGAATCTAGAAATGAGCAGTTCTTC. Translation: CASSLTGESRNEQFF.

The CDR3 coding sequence is TGTGCCAGCAGCCGCAGCCTAGCGGGAGGGGGCGATGAGCAGTTCTTC. Its translation is CASSRSLAGGGDEQFF. This chain joins TRBV7-9 and TRBJ2-1; 12 nucleotides agree with TRBD2. The CDR3 covers 16 residues. Germline trimming cut 5 bases from V and 8 bases from J; bases unmatched to any gene: 10. The germline CDR1 and CDR2 sequences are SEHNR and FQNEAQ (reference sequence).

J is TRBJ1-1 and V is TRBV19; no clear D gene. V lost 2 bases and J lost 6, with 4 bases in between. The CDR3 is 11 residues long. The germline V gene has CDR1 LNHDA and CDR2 SQIVND (reference sequence). The CDR3 DNA follows: TGTGCCAGTAGTATATTCTCTGAAGCTTTCTTT. Amino acid sequence: CASSIFSEAFF.